These 25 T cell receptor beta chains were all obtained from the same sample, sequenced in a study of human T cells and chemical hapten exposure. A single record per CDR3 protein comes from TCRdb applying MiXCR to the RACE reads. The table shows 150,000 to 200,000 distinct CDR3 sequences, with about 25% occurring only once. Time point of the sample: patch test 3, about 24 weeks after DPC sensitization. Sample treatment: therapeutic diphenylcyclopropenone sensitization with weekly scalp DPC. The input for sequencing was whole blood, taken in connection with sensitization to the hapten diphenylcyclopropenone (DPC). The receptors were sampled from a woman between 40 and 55 years old with alopecia areata. Some clones in this sample may be carry-over from other donors' samples.

This clonotype has just a few counts. V usage is TRBV6-6 and J usage is TRBJ1-5; 7 bases agree with TRBD1. The CDR3 extends over 11 amino acids. From germline, CDR1 is MNHNY and CDR2 SVGAGI (reference sequence). With 4 bases clipped from V and 13 bases from J, the junction kept 4 bases outside the gene matches. CDR3 in DNA: TGTGCCAGCAGTTGGGACAGTGCACAGCATTTT. Protein product: CASSWDSAQHF.

This clonotype has only a few counts. The DNA for the CDR3 is TGTGCCAGTAGTTCTCCCCGGGACACGGCCTATGGCTACACCTTC. It encodes CASSSPRDTAYGYTF. V and J are TRBV19 and TRBJ1-2; tentative D call: TRBD1 (6 bases). Germline V lookup: CDR1 LNHDA, CDR2 SQIVND (reference sequence). V lost 5 bases and J lost 4, with 17 bases in between. The length of the CDR3 is 15 residues.

This clonotype showed up just a few times. This chain uses TRBV29-1 with TRBJ1-4; TRBD1 agrees at 7 bases. Germline values: CDR1 SQVTM, CDR2 ANQGSEA. The V gene end was trimmed by 6 bases and the J gene end by 0 bases; junction bases not matched to a gene: 4. CDR3 length equals 14 residues. The CDR3 loop reads CSVTGVATNEKLFF. In DNA form, the CDR3 reads TGCAGCGTCACAGGGGTTGCAACTAATGAAAAACTGTTTTTT.

The rearrangement uses TRBV5-5 and TRBJ1-5, with D uncertain. Germline CDR1 and CDR2: SGHKS and YYEKEE (reference sequence). The CDR3 covers 14 residues. The ends were cut back, 4 bases at V and 0 bases at J, with 8 bases in the middle. The CDR3 bases are TGTGCCAGCAGCCCGGACGTTAGCAATCAGCCCCAGCATTTT. This codes for CASSPDVSNQPQHF.

The V gene is TRBV6-5, the J gene TRBJ2-7; TRBD1 agrees at 10 bases. Germline V gene lookup returns CDR1 MNHEY and CDR2 SVGAGI. The junction had 9 bases not matched to a gene; V was cut back by 0 bases and J by 4 bases. This CDR3 is 17 amino acids long. The CDR3 region is CASSYSIGDRGVYEQYF. Written as DNA, the CDR3 is TGTGCCAGCAGTTACTCGATCGGGGACAGGGGAGTTTACGAGCAGTACTTC.

V is TRBV7-2 and J is TRBJ2-3; 13 bases line up with TRBD2. V trimming: 5 bases; J trimming: 4 bases; junction bases outside the gene matches: 6. Germline assignment: CDR1 SGHTA and CDR2 FQGNSA. This CDR3 region has 16 residues. CDR3 nucleotides: TGTGCCAGCAGCCAACTAGCGGGAGGGGGGGCAGATACGCAGTATTTT. As protein: CASSQLAGGGADTQYF.

This clonotype was found a few times. V gene TRBV7-9 combines with J gene TRBJ2-7; 12 bases are shared with TRBD1. Trimming at V came to 5 bases and at J to 6 bases, leaving 5 bases not matched to a gene. CDR1 SEHNR and CDR2 FQNEAQ come from the germline V gene (reference sequence). The CDR3 consists of 14 residues. CDR3 sequence: CASSDGTGGREQYF. CDR3 coding DNA: TGTGCCAGCAGCGACGGGACAGGGGGCCGCGAGCAGTACTTC.

This clonotype has more than one count but fewer than ten. CDR3 amino acids: CASSGQGGRGYTF. For the CDR3, the DNA is TGTGCCAGCTCCGGACAGGGGGGACGGGGCTACACCTTC. The V and J genes are TRBV2 and TRBJ1-2, with 10 bases matching TRBD1. J was trimmed by 8 bases and V by 8 bases; bases with no gene match: 8. The CDR3 length is 13 residues. Germline assignment: CDR1 SNHLY and CDR2 FYNNEI. The whole variable domain, filled in from reference TRBV2 and TRBJ1-2, reads EPEVTQTPSHQVTQMGQEVILRCVPISNHLYFYWYRQILGQKVEFLVSFYNNEISEKSEIFDDQFSVERPDGSNFTLKIRSTKLEDSAMYFCASSGQGGRGYTFGSGTRLTVV.

The table lists this clonotype with many counts. The rearrangement links TRBV27 to TRBJ2-5; D gene ambiguous. This CDR3 spans 13 amino acids. CDR1 MNHEY and CDR2 SMNVEV come from the germline V gene (reference sequence). Trimming removed 5 bases at V and 3 bases at J, with 10 bases between. CDR3 coding DNA: TGTGCCAGCAGTAGGTCAACGGAAGAGACCCAGTACTTC. Its translation is CASSRSTEETQYF.

This chain joins TRBV10-3 and TRBJ1-2, with TRBD1 matching 11 bases. The V and J ends lost 6 bases and 8 bases, in that order; junction bases with no gene match: 8. Germline V gene data show CDR1 as ENHRY and CDR2 as SYGVKD. CDR3 size: 14 residues. CDR3 residues: CAIRNVGQGDGYTF. CDR3 DNA: TGTGCCATCAGGAACGTGGGACAGGGGGACGGCTACACCTTC.

This clonotype was seen a few times. The chain uses TRBV20-1 and TRBJ2-1, with a weak D call TRBD2 (5 bases). There are 15 residues in the CDR3. The V end lost 3 bases, the J end lost 0 bases, and 12 bases lay between the germline ends. Per germline, CDR1 DFQATT and CDR2 SNEGSKA (reference sequence). The CDR3 protein is CSASSGPSSYNEQFF. CDR3 sequence (DNA): TGCAGTGCTAGCAGCGGTCCAAGCTCCTACAATGAGCAGTTCTTC.

V gene TRBV11-1 combines with J gene TRBJ2-3, with 10 bases lining up with TRBD2. J gave up 3 bases and V 5 bases, and 2 bases lay outside the gene matches. Germline V gene lookup returns CDR1 SGHAT and CDR2 FQDESV (reference sequence). The CDR3 is made up of 14 amino acids. Written as DNA, the CDR3 is TGTGCCAGCAGCCGGACTAGCGGTACAGATACGCAGTATTTT. Its translation: CASSRTSGTDTQYF.

The rearrangement uses TRBV3-1 and TRBJ2-2; the D is unclear. Germline assignment: CDR1 LGHDT and CDR2 YNNKEL (reference sequence). Trimming left V 3 bases short and J 3 bases short, with 11 bases between. This CDR3 has 15 amino acids. The CDR3 protein is CASSHRGSYTGELFF. DNA for the CDR3: TGTGCCAGCAGCCACCGCGGTTCCTACACCGGGGAGCTGTTTTTT.

This clonotype came up a few times. The rearrangement links TRBV28 to TRBJ2-7; 9 nucleotides align to TRBD1. Per the germline V gene, CDR1 is MDHEN and CDR2 is SYDVKM. The CDR3 runs to 14 residues. V shed 5 bases, J shed 2 bases, and the junction held 4 bases outside the gene matches. CDR3 sequence: CASSTGQGPYEQYF. CDR3 DNA: TGTGCCAGCAGTACGGGACAGGGACCCTACGAGCAGTACTTC.

The chain carries TRBV10-2 and TRBJ2-3, with D perhaps TRBD2 (6 bases). Per the germline V gene, CDR1 is WSHSY and CDR2 is SAAADI. CDR3 length: 15 amino acids. V shed 3 bases and J shed 5 bases, with 15 bases lying between them. CDR3 bases: TGCGCCAGCAGTGAAATCGGGAGCAGTGGAGATACGCAGTATTTT. Protein: CASSEIGSSGDTQYF.

J is TRBJ2-3 and V is TRBV29-1, with a weak D call TRBD2 (6 bases). CDR3 size: 15 residues. Trimming left V 5 bases short and J 0 bases short, with 15 bases between. CDR1 and CDR2 (germline): SQVTM, ANQGSEA. CDR3: CSVLGGIYSTDTQYF. The CDR3, as DNA: TGCAGCGTTCTGGGGGGAATTTATAGCACAGATACGCAGTATTTT.

V usage is TRBV20-1 and J usage is TRBJ2-7, with TRBD2 matching 7 bases. The V and J ends lost 1 base and 1 base, in that order; junction bases with no gene match: 7. The CDR3 covers 15 residues. Germline CDR1 DFQATT, CDR2 SNEGSKA (reference sequence). CDR3 bases: TGCAGTGCTAGAGTACTTGCGGGAGAATCCTACGAGCAGTACTTC. Protein product: CSARVLAGESYEQYF.

This clonotype showed up just a few times. The genes are TRBV9 and TRBJ2-2; D is perhaps TRBD2 (6 bases). V was clipped by 0 bases and J by 5 bases, with 14 bases between them. This CDR3 spans 16 amino acids. Per the germline V gene, CDR1 is SGDLS and CDR2 is YYNGEE. DNA for the CDR3: TGTGCCAGCAGCGTAGTGGGAGCGGGTAGGACCGGGGAGCTGTTTTTT. Protein: CASSVVGAGRTGELFF. Looking up the rest from reference TRBV9 and TRBJ2-2 gives the full variable domain: DSGVTQTPKHLITATGQRVTLRCSPRSGDLSVYWYQQSLDQGLQFLIQYYNGEERAKGNILERFSAQQFPDLHSELNLSSLELGDSALYFCASSVVGAGRTGELFFGEGSRLTVL.

A note on this clonotype: A junction boundary mismatches the germline segment, possibly from a read error. The rearrangement links TRBV7-7 to TRBJ1-3; unclear D gene. CDR1 is SSHAT and CDR2 is FNYEAQ in the germline V gene (reference sequence). The CDR3 extends over 13 amino acids. CDR3 residues: CASSSVSGNTIYF. For the CDR3, the DNA is TGTGCTAGCAGCTCAGTATCTGGAAACACCATATATTTT.

This chain links TRBV28 with TRBJ1-1; D gene unclear. This CDR3 comprises 12 residues. Germline lookup yields CDR1 MDHEN and CDR2 SYDVKM. Trimming shortened V by 2 bases and J by 3 bases, and 4 bases separated the two germline ends. CDR3 bases: TGTGCCAGCAGTTTAGGCGACACTGAAGCTTTCTTT. This codes for CASSLGDTEAFF.

The V call is TRBV19, the J call TRBJ2-3; 7 positions agree with TRBD2. The junction had 6 bases not matched to a gene; V was cut back by 4 bases and J by 2 bases. CDR3 length: 15 amino acids. Germline V gene sequence: CDR1 LNHDA, CDR2 SQIVND (reference sequence). CDR3 amino acids: CASSTPAGTTDTQYF. The DNA of the CDR3 is TGTGCCAGTAGTACTCCAGCGGGGACCACAGATACGCAGTATTTT.

The gene calls are TRBV4-1 and TRBJ1-2; 7 bases align to TRBD1. Germline values: CDR1 MGHRA, CDR2 YSYEKL. V lost 4 bases and J lost 4; bases outside the gene matches: 6. This CDR3 has 14 residues. This CDR3 is CASSPPTGIYGYTF. In DNA form, the CDR3 reads TGCGCCAGCAGCCCACCGACAGGGATCTATGGCTACACCTTC.

The CDR3 reads CASSGRSHEQYF. In DNA form, the CDR3 reads TGTGCCAGCAGCGGCAGGTCCCACGAGCAGTACTTC. The chain combines TRBV9 with TRBJ2-7; D gene ambiguous. This CDR3 is built from 12 residues. Germline values: CDR1 SGDLS, CDR2 YYNGEE. V gave up 3 bases and J gave up 5 bases, with 9 bases separating them.

The chain employs TRBV5-4 and TRBJ2-1, with 7 nucleotides matching TRBD2. Germline CDR1 and CDR2: SGHNT and YYREEE (reference sequence). The CDR3 is 16 residues long. The ends lost 4 bases at V and 2 bases at J; junction bases unmatched: 9. DNA of the CDR3: TGTGCCAGCAGCCCGACAGCGGGACGCACCTACAATGAGCAGTTCTTC. The encoded protein is CASSPTAGRTYNEQFF.

This clonotype has more than one count but fewer than ten. This sequence joins TRBV24-1 and TRBJ2-7; 8 positions match TRBD2. The V gene's germline CDR1 is KGHDR and CDR2 SFDVKD. The trim removed 4 bases at V and 9 bases at J, leaving 13 bases unmatched. CDR3 length: 15 amino acids. The CDR3 nucleotides are TGTGCCACCAGTGACCCCGGGACTAGTACGGTGAGGCAGTACTTC. Residues: CATSDPGTSTVRQYF.